This TCR beta chain was recovered during a study of blood T cells in healthy people across ages. Study conclusions and caveats: Older age coincided with a roughly linear decline in TCR beta diversity per million T cells.

Donors were systemically healthy Caucasian individuals from Russia aged roughly 6 to 100 years. The second PCR ran roughly 6 to 11 cycles with a sample-barcoded 5' primer and J-beta primers. TCRdb reprocessed the 5' RACE reads with MiXCR, giving one entry per CDR3 protein. Here the sample spans some 880,000 distinct CDR3 sequences, roughly 34% being singletons. On this clonotype: Its antigen is not known.

The sample was blood. This clonotype originated in a man younger than 35 in good health.

The CDR3 reads CSVGGTGGSPNEKLFF. The CDR3, as DNA: TGCAGCGTTGGCGGGACAGGGGGGTCCCCAAATGAAAAACTGTTTTTT. The chain links TRBV29-1 to TRBJ1-4; TRBD1 matches at 11 bases. V lost 4 bases to trimming and J lost 5 bases; unmatched junction nucleotides: 9. The CDR3 loop spans 16 amino acids. CDR1 and CDR2 from the germline V gene are SQVTM and ANQGSEA.